Listed here are 8 T cell receptor beta chains from one sample, sequenced in a study of CD8+ T cells in alopecia areata. The authors extracted RNA and reverse transcribed it into cDNA as the sequencing template. Method: immunoSEQ multiplex PCR; TCRdb's copy keeps in-frame clones and lacks some. The sample yields over 200,000 clones, 50% to 70% seen once. Sequenced material: CD4+ T cells sorted from blood, taken at week 0. The receptors were sampled from a human donor with alopecia areata.

The CDR3 protein is CASSPLERGSYNEQFF. As DNA, the CDR3 is TGTGCCAGCAGCCCCCTCGAGCGGGGCTCCTACAATGAGCAGTTCTTC. This chain joins TRBV7-3 and TRBJ2-1; 7 positions match TRBD2. V dropped 5 bases and J dropped 0; count of bases not matched to a gene: 7. The CDR3 has 16 residues. The V gene's germline CDR1 is SGHTA and CDR2 FQGTGA. Together with reference TRBV7-3 and TRBJ2-1, the CDR3 gives the full variable domain: GAGVSQTPSNKVTEKGKYVELRCDPISGHTALYWYRQSLGQGPEFLIYFQGTGAADDSGLPNDRFFAVRPEGSVSTLKIQRTERGDSAVYLCASSPLERGSYNEQFFGPGTRLTVL.

The gene calls are TRBV10-2 and TRBJ1-2; D not certain. V gave up 6 bases and J gave up 8 bases, with 19 bases separating them. CDR3 size: 14 residues. CDR1 and CDR2 from the germline V gene are WSHSY and SAAADI. For the CDR3, the DNA is TGCGCCAGCAGCCTCGCGATGGCGGGGTGGGGCTACACCTTC. It is translated as CASSLAMAGWGYTF.

This clone was counted only a few times. The V call is TRBV15, the J call TRBJ1-2; no reliable D call. CDR3 length: 14 residues. V lost 0 bases, J lost 4 bases, and 9 bases lay in between. Germline CDR1 and CDR2: LNHNV and YYDKDF (reference sequence). CDR3 DNA: TGTGCCACCAGCAGAGATCGGGGTAGCTATGGCTACACCTTC. Protein product: CATSRDRGSYGYTF.

The V gene is TRBV30, the J gene TRBJ1-5; D gene uncertain. The CDR3 has 15 amino acids. The V gene's germline CDR1 is GTSNPN and CDR2 SVGIG (reference sequence). With 3 bases removed from V and 2 bases from J, the gap between germline ends came to 14 bases. In DNA form, the CDR3 reads TGTGCCTGGAGCGGGAGGGAAATCGGCAATCAGCCCCAGCATTTT. Its protein product is CAWSGREIGNQPQHF.

This clone was recorded only once. The chain has TRBV30 and TRBJ2-2, with a weak D call TRBD2 (5 bases). Germline V CDR1 and CDR2: GTSNPN, SVGIG (reference sequence). This CDR3 comprises 13 residues. The CDR3 sequence: CAQRSGNTGELFF. Here the CDR3 DNA reads TGTGCTCAGCGGTCAGGAAACACCGGGGAGCTGTTTTTT.

The chain recombines TRBV7-9 with TRBJ2-7; D is undetermined. The length of the CDR3 is 14 residues. V shed 4 bases and J shed 0 bases, with 10 bases lying between them. Germline lookup yields CDR1 SEHNR and CDR2 FQNEAQ (reference sequence). Here the CDR3 DNA reads TGTGCCAGCAGCTATGGACGGTTCTCCTACGAGCAGTACTTC. Translating it yields CASSYGRFSYEQYF.

The gene calls are TRBV7-2 and TRBJ2-6, with D hard to call. CDR1 is SGHTA and CDR2 is FQGNSA in the germline V gene. V gave up 1 base and J gave up 0 bases, with 7 bases separating them. This CDR3 is 16 amino acids long. The CDR3 sequence: CASSLGSTSGANVLTF. CDR3 sequence (DNA): TGTGCCAGCAGCTTAGGTTCGACCTCTGGGGCCAACGTCCTGACTTTC. Based on the CDR3 plus reference TRBV7-2 and TRBJ2-6, the full variable domain is GAGVSQSPSNKVTEKGKDVELRCDPISGHTALYWYRQSLGQGLEFLIYFQGNSAPDKSGLPSDRFSAERTGGSVSTLTIQRTQQEDSAVYLCASSLGSTSGANVLTFGAGSRLTVL.

This clone was seen more than once but under ten times. V is TRBV6-5 and J is TRBJ2-5, with D possibly being TRBD2 (6 bases). The J call may be in error: the DNA end matches TRBJ2-7 better. The CDR3 totals 13 residues. In germline, CDR1 is MNHEY, CDR2 SVGAGI. CDR3: CASRRDSKGEQYF. Written as DNA, the CDR3 is TGTGCCAGCAGAAGGGACTCAAAGGGCGAGCAGTACTTC.